Reported below is one TCR beta chain. No antigen is known for it. As part of library construction, unique molecular identifiers were attached to individual cDNA molecules. TCRdb re-derived calls from the 5' RACE reads in MiXCR, one entry per CDR3 protein. The data show about 68,000 distinct CDR3 sequences, with about a tenth seen just once and approximately 5.9% held by the top ten. These data originate in a study of early T cells in non-severe SARS-CoV-2 infection. Regarding the study as a whole: There was a bias toward anti-spike CD8 responses in VDJdb matching, which missed private and CD4 specificities.

Sample: whole blood. The clonotype originates from an adult who was a healthcare worker with PCR-confirmed SARS-CoV-2 infection or an uninfected control (not recorded which).

CDR3 sequence: CASSPPAGRPGELFF. The CDR3 DNA follows: TGTGCCAGCAGCCCCCCGGCAGGACGCCCCGGGGAGCTGTTTTTT. This chain joins TRBV9 and TRBJ2-2, with D uncertain. CDR3 length: 15 amino acids. V was shortened by 4 bases and J by 6 bases, with 16 bases between the two germline ends. Germline loops: CDR1 SGDLS, CDR2 YYNGEE.